The subject of this entry is one T cell receptor beta chain. The target antigen is unknown. TCRdb keeps only in-frame clones here, not all; method: immunoSEQ multiplex PCR. The top ten hold more than 15% of the sample, which has more than 45,000 clones, roughly 90% seen once. This sample is part of a study of lymphopenia after photon versus proton radiotherapy. Germline-derived CDR1 and CDR2 are SEHNR and FQNEAQ (reference sequence). Trimming took 5 bases from V and 2 from J, leaving 9 bases between them. This CDR3 spans 13 amino acids. Whole-study findings and limits: A bigger post-nadir fall in TCR diversity correlated inversely with survival time in deceased patients. After the lymphocyte nadir, photon-treated repertoires showed oligoclonal expansion, especially of CD8+ Temra cells. Under photons, naive T cells and diversity fell while effector/memory populations rose. Authors raise, but do not show, better survival with proton therapy.

This sequence joins TRBV7-9 and TRBJ1-2, with a tentative D call TRBD1 (5 bases). The receptor was isolated from a woman aged 40 to 50 with cholangiocarcinoma. The sequencing used peripheral blood, collected from a patient treated with photon-based radiotherapy. This CDR3 reads CASSTGGNYGYTF. The CDR3 nucleotides read TGTGCCAGCAGCACGGGGGGGAACTATGGCTACACCTTC.